This TCR beta chain was sequenced during a study of human T cells and chemical hapten exposure. Study summary: An area of 2 cm by less than 2.5 cm on upper inner arm skin received 2% DPC for sensitization. Women made up most patients, who had alopecia areata, totalis or universalis. Study-level findings and limits: Expanded TCRs formed significantly more large CDR3 similarity clusters than controls.

This clonotype has only a few counts. The target antigen is unknown. The CDR3 runs 15 residues. Losses at the gene ends were 7 bases for V and 2 bases for J; bases not matched to a gene: 4. Germline lookup yields CDR1 KGHDR and CDR2 SFDVKD. TCRdb used MiXCR to reprocess the RACE reads, holding one entry per CDR3 protein. The sample has about 89,000 distinct CDR3 sequences; 11% are singletons. The time point denotes: pre-sensitization, week 0. As to treatment: therapeutic diphenylcyclopropenone sensitization with weekly scalp DPC. Blood was collected ahead of every patch test applied. The J gene is TRBJ2-3, the V gene TRBV24-1; 11 bases fit TRBD2. The source was whole blood, collected in connection with sensitization to the hapten diphenylcyclopropenone (DPC). The origin of this receptor is an older woman with alopecia areata. Some clones in this sample may be carry-over from other donors' samples. This CDR3 is CATSSTSGVTDTQYF. The CDR3 DNA reads TGTGCCACCAGCTCGACTAGCGGGGTCACAGATACGCAGTATTTT.